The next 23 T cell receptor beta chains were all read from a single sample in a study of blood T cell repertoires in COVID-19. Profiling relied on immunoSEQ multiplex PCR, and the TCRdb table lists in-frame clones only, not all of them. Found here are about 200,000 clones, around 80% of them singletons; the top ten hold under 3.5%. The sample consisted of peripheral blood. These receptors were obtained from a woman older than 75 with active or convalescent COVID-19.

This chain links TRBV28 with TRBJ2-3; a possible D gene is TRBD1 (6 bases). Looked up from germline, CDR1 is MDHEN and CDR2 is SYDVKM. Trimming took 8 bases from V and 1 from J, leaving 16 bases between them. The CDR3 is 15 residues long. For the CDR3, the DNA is TGTGCCAGCGGATTACAGGGTACTCGCACAGATACGCAGTATTTT. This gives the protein CASGLQGTRTDTQYF.

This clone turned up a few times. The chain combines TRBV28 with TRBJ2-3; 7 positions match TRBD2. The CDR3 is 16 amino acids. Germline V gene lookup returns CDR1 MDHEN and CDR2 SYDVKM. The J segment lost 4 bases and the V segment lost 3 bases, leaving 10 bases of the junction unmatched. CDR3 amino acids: CASSFQVFREADTQYF. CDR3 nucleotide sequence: TGTGCCAGCAGTTTTCAGGTGTTTCGGGAGGCAGATACGCAGTATTTT.

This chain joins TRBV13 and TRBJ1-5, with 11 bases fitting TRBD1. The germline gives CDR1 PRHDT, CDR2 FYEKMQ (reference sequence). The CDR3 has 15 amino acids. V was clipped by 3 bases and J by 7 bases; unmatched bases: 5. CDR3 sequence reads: CASSFPDRGQQPQHF. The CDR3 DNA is TGTGCCAGCAGCTTCCCGGACAGGGGGCAACAGCCCCAGCATTTT.

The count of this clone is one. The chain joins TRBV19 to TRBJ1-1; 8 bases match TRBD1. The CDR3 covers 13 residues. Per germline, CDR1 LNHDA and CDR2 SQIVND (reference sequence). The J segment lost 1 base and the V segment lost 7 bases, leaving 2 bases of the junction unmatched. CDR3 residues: CASNGQGNTEAFF. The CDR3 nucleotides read TGTGCCAGTAATGGACAGGGGAACACTGAAGCTTTCTTT.

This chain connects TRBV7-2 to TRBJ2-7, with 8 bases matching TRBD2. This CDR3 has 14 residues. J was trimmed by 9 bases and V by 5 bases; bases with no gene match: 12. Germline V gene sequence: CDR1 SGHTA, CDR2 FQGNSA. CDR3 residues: CASSLGSGGLGQYF. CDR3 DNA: TGTGCCAGCAGCCTCGGGAGCGGGGGCCTCGGGCAGTACTTC.

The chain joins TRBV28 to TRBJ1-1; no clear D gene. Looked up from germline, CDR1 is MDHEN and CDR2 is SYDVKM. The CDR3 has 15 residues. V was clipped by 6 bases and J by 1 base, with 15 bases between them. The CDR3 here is CASSSVSGWNTEAFF. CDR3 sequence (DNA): TGTGCCAGCAGCTCCGTCTCTGGCTGGAACACTGAAGCTTTCTTT.

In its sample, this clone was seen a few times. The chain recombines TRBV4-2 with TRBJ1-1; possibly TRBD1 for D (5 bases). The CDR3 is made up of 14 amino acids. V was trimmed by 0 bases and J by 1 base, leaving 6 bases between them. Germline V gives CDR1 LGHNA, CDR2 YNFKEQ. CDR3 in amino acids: CASSQEQGNTEAFF. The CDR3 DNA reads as TGTGCCAGCAGCCAAGAGCAGGGGAACACTGAAGCTTTCTTT.

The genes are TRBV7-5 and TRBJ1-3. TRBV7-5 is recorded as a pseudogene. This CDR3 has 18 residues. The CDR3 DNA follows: TGTGCCAGAAGCTTAGCTCAGTCCCTGACTAGAGCTGGAAACACCATATATTTT. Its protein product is CARSLAQSLTRAGNTIYF.

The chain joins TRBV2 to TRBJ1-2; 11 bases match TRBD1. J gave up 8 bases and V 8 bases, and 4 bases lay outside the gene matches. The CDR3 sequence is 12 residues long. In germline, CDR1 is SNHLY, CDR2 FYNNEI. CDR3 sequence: CASRDRGSGYTF. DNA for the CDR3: TGTGCCAGCCGGGACAGGGGGTCCGGCTACACCTTC. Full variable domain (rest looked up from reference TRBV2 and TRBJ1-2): EPEVTQTPSHQVTQMGQEVILRCVPISNHLYFYWYRQILGQKVEFLVSFYNNEISEKSEIFDDQFSVERPDGSNFTLKIRSTKLEDSAMYFCASRDRGSGYTFGSGTRLTVV.

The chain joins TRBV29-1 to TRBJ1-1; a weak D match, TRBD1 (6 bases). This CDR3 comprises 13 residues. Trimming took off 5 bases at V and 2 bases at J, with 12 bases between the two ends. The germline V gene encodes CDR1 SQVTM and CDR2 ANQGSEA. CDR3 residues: CSVSGQPNTEAFF. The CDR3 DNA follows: TGCAGCGTTTCCGGACAGCCTAACACTGAAGCTTTCTTT. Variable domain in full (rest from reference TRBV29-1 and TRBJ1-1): SAVISQKPSRDICQRGTSLTIQCQVDSQVTMMFWYRQQPGQSLTLIATANQGSEATYESGFVIDKFPISRPNLTFSTLTVSNMSPEDSSIYLCSVSGQPNTEAFFGQGTRLTVV.

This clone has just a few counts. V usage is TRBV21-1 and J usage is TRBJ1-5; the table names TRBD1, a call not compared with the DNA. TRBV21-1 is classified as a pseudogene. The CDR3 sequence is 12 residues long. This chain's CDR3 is CASSKQGKPQHF. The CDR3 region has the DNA TGTGCCAGCAGCAAACAGGGAAAGCCCCAGCATTTT.

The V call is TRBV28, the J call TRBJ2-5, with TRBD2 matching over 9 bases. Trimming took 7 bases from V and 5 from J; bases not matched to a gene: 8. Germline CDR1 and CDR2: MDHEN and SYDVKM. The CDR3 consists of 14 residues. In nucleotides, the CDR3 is TGTGCCAGCATCAACCTAGCGGGGTCGGAGACCCAGTACTTC. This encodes CASINLAGSETQYF.

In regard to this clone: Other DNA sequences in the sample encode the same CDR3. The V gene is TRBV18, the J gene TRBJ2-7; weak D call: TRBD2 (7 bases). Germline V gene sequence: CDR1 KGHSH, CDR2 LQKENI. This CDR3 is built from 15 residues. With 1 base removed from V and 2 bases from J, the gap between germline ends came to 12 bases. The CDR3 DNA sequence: TGTGCCAGCTCACCACGAGGGGGGGTCGCCTACGAGCAGTACTTC. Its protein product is CASSPRGGVAYEQYF.

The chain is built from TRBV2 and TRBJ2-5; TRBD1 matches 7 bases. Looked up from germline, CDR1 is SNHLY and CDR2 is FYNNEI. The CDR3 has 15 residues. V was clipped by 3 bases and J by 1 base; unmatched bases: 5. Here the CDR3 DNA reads TGTGCCAGCAGTGATATAGGGGGCTTCCAAGAGACCCAGTACTTC. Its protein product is CASSDIGGFQETQYF.

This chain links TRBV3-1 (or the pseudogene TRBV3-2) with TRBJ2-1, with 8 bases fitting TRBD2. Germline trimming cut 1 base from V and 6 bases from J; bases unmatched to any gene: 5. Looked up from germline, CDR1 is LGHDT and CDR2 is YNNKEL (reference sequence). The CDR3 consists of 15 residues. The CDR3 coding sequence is TGTGCCAGCAGCCAAGTAGCGGGACAACGCAATGAGCAGTTCTTC. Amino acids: CASSQVAGQRNEQFF.

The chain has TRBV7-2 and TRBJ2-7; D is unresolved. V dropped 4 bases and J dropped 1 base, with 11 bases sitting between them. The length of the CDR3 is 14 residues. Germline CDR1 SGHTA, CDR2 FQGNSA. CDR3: CASSSSSGSYEQYF. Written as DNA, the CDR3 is TGTGCCAGCAGCTCGTCTAGTGGGTCCTACGAGCAGTACTTC.

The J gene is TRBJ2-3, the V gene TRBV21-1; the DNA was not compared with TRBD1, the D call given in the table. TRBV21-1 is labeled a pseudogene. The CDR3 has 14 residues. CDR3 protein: CASRSGGCTDTQYF. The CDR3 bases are TGTGCCAGCAGGTCTGGGGGCTGCACAGATACGCAGTATTTT.

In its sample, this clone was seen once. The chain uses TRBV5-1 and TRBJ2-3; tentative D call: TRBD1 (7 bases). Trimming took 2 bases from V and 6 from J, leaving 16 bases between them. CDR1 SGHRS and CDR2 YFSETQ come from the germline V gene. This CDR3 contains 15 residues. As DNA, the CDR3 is TGCGCCAGCAGCTTCGCGACAGGGAGGCATGATACGCAGTATTTT. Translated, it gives CASSFATGRHDTQYF.

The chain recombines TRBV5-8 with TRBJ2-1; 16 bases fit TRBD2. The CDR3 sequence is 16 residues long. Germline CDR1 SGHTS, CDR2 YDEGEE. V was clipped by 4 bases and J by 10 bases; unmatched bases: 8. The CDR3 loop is CASSIGTSGGAEEQFF. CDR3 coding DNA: TGTGCCAGCAGCATCGGGACTAGCGGGGGGGCCGAAGAGCAGTTCTTC. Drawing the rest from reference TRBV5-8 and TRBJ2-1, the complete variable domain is EAGVTQSPTHLIKTRGQQATLRCSPISGHTSVYWYQQALGLGLQFLLWYDEGEERNRGNFPPRFSGRQFPNYSSELNVNALELEDSALYLCASSIGTSGGAEEQFFGPGTRLTVL.

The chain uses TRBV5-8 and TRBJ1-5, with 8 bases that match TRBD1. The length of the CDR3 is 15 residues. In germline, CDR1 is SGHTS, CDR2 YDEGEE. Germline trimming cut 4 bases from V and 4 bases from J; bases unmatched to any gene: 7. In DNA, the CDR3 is TGTGCCAGCAGCCCTACCCGACAGGGGAATCAGCCCCAGCATTTT. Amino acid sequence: CASSPTRQGNQPQHF.

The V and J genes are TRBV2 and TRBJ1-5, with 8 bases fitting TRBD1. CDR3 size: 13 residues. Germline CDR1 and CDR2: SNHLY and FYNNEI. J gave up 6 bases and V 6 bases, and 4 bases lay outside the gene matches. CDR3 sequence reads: CASRTGEGQPQHF. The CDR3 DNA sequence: TGTGCCAGCAGGACAGGGGAAGGTCAGCCCCAGCATTTT.

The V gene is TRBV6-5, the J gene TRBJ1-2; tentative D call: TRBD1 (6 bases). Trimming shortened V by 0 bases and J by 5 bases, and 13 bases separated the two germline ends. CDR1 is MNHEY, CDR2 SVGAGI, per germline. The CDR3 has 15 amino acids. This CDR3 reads CASSYSFGQTYGYTF. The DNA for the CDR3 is TGTGCCAGCAGTTACTCGTTCGGACAGACTTATGGCTACACCTTC.

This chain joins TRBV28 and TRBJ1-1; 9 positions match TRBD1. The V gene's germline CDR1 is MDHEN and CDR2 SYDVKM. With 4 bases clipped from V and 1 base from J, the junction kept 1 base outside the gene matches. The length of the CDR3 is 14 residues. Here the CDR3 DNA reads TGTGCCAGCAGTTGGACAGGGGCGAACACTGAAGCTTTCTTT. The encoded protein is CASSWTGANTEAFF. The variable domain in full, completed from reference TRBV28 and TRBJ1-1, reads DVKVTQSSRYLVKRTGEKVFLECVQDMDHENMFWYRQDPGLGLRLIYFSYDVKMKEKGDIPEGYSVSREKKERFSLILESASTNQTSMYLCASSWTGANTEAFFGQGTRLTVV.